Below, 7 T cell receptor beta chains from the same sample are listed, as sequenced in a study of T cell responses to AZD1222 COVID-19 vaccine. The method was immunoSEQ multiplex PCR; TCRdb's version includes in-frame clones alone and lacks a portion of them. The table shows about 140,000 clones, with roughly 91% occurring only once. The sequenced sample was peripheral blood, obtained 28 days after the second AZD1222 dose. The source of these receptors is an adult who received the AZD1222 COVID-19 vaccine.

In its sample, this clone was seen a few times. The V and J genes are TRBV29-1 and TRBJ2-3; D possibly corresponds to TRBD2 (5 bases). Germline V gives CDR1 SQVTM, CDR2 ANQGSEA. The length of the CDR3 is 12 residues. The V end lost 2 bases, the J end lost 7 bases, and 10 bases lay between the germline ends. CDR3 amino acids: CSVETRDNTQYF. CDR3 DNA sequence: TGCAGCGTTGAAACGAGGGATAATACGCAGTATTTT.

This chain links TRBV7-9 with TRBJ2-7; D unresolved. CDR3 length: 14 amino acids. V was shortened by 4 bases and J by 1 base, with 11 bases between the two germline ends. The germline CDR1 and CDR2 sequences are SEHNR and FQNEAQ (reference sequence). CDR3 sequence reads: CASSSGPGSYEQYF. The CDR3 DNA sequence: TGTGCCAGCAGCTCCGGGCCCGGATCCTACGAGCAGTACTTC.

This clone was counted between two and nine times. The rearrangement joins TRBV6-4 to TRBJ2-3; 9 bases match TRBD2. This CDR3 is built from 14 residues. Germline CDR1 reads MRHNA; CDR2 reads SNTAGT. Unmatched junction bases numbered 1, after V lost 2 bases and J lost 4 bases. The CDR3 bases are TGTGCCAGCAGTGACGGCGGGGGGGCAGATACGCAGTATTTT. Translated, it gives CASSDGGGADTQYF.

This chain connects TRBV4-1 to TRBJ1-2; D call uncertain. CDR1 is MGHRA, CDR2 YSYEKL, per germline. CDR3 length equals 15 residues. V was shortened by 6 bases and J by 0 bases, with 14 bases between the two germline ends. The CDR3 DNA follows: TGCGCCAGCAGACCCCTTGGGATAGCTAACTATGGCTACACCTTC. This encodes CASRPLGIANYGYTF.

V and J are TRBV3-1 (or the pseudogene TRBV3-2) and TRBJ1-6; TRBD1 matches at 10 bases. The CDR3 spans 14 residues. Trimming at V came to 1 base and at J to 10 bases, leaving 1 base not matched to a gene. CDR1 and CDR2 from the germline V gene are LGHDT and YNNKEL (reference sequence). The CDR3 DNA sequence: TGTGCCAGCAGCCAAGGACAGGGGGCCTCACCCCTCCACTTT. Residues: CASSQGQGASPLHF.

The CDR3 sequence: CASSRKMGQSSYNEQFF. The CDR3 DNA sequence: TGTGCCAGCAGCCGGAAGATGGGCCAGAGCTCCTACAATGAGCAGTTCTTC. This chain connects TRBV7-9 to TRBJ2-1; D ambiguous. V was shortened by 5 bases and J by 0 bases, with 17 bases between the two germline ends. The CDR3 extends over 17 amino acids. Germline CDR1 and CDR2: SEHNR and FQNEAQ (reference sequence).

This clone has a single count. V gene TRBV11-3 combines with J gene TRBJ2-7; either TRBD1 or TRBD2 may fit D (5 bases each). The CDR3 is 15 residues long. CDR1 is SGHNT and CDR2 is YENEEA in the germline V gene. Trimming took off 6 bases at V and 4 bases at J, with 19 bases between the two ends. Written as DNA, the CDR3 is TGTGCCAGCAGAAAGGGACCGACTTCAGCTTACGAGCAGTACTTC. This gives the protein CASRKGPTSAYEQYF. The entire variable domain, with the rest obtained from reference TRBV11-3 and TRBJ2-7, is as follows: EAGVVQSPRYKIIEKKQPVAFWCNPISGHNTLYWYLQNLGQGPELLIRYENEEAVDDSQLPKDRFSAERLKGVDSTLKIQPAELGDSAVYLCASRKGPTSAYEQYFGPGTRLTVT.